This T cell receptor (beta chain) originates from a study of T cells in Graves' hyperthyroidism and ophthalmopathy. CDR1 and CDR2 (germline): SEHNR, FQNEAQ (reference sequence). Trimming stripped 5 bases from V and 6 bases from J, with 17 bases between. The CDR3 contains 15 residues. This clonotype turned up a few times. The TCR beta CDR3 regions underwent amplification using RNA transcripts as the source. A set of HTBI primers served as the primers for a first-round RT-PCR of the TCR CDR3. TCRdb redid the calling of the multiplex PCR reads with MiXCR, one entry per CDR3 protein. The table records almost 600,000 distinct CDR3 sequences, approximately 15% of them present only once.

Sequencing was performed on blood. This receptor was taken from a woman under 40 with Graves' hyperthyroidism that later progressed to Graves' ophthalmopathy. The rearrangement joins TRBV7-9 to TRBJ2-1; D may be TRBD2 (6 bases). The DNA for the CDR3 is TGTGCCAGCAGCCCTAAGGGACTCTGGCGCAATGAGCAGTTCTTC. It specifies CASSPKGLWRNEQFF.